Listed here are 30 T cell receptor beta chains from one sample, sequenced in a study of blood T cells in healthy people across ages. The authors ran a second PCR of roughly 6 to 12 cycles using a sample-barcoded 5' primer and a J-beta primer mix. One entry per CDR3 protein, called by TCRdb with MiXCR from the 5' RACE reads. Counted here are more than 800,000 distinct CDR3 sequences, 25% to 30% occurring once; the ten biggest clones make up 15% to 20%. Specimen: blood. Source of these receptors: a woman of 80 years or more in good health.

The V gene is TRBV5-5, the J gene TRBJ2-3, with 7 positions matching TRBD1. Germline lookup yields CDR1 SGHKS and CDR2 YYEKEE (reference sequence). This CDR3 has 16 amino acids. V lost 0 bases, J lost 3 bases, and 7 bases stayed unmatched. In nucleotides, the CDR3 is TGTGCCAGCAGCTTGGTTCGCAGGGGGTTAACAGATACGCAGTATTTT. Protein sequence: CASSLVRRGLTDTQYF.

The chain is built from TRBV25-1 and TRBJ2-3, with 8 nucleotides matching TRBD2. The germline V gene encodes CDR1 MGHDK and CDR2 SYGVNS. V shed 3 bases and J 6 bases; nucleotides not matched to a gene: 17. The CDR3 spans 18 residues. Written as DNA, the CDR3 is TGTGCCAGCAGTGATCCCCGGGGGGGGGCCCCCGCAATTGATACGCAGTATTTT. Translated, it gives CASSDPRGGAPAIDTQYF.

The rearrangement links TRBV5-1 to TRBJ2-1, with 8 bases aligning to TRBD1. Germline V gene lookup returns CDR1 SGHRS and CDR2 YFSETQ. V lost 4 bases and J lost 8; bases outside the gene matches: 5. CDR3 length equals 13 residues. For the CDR3, the DNA is TGCGCCAGCAGCCGAGTGACAGGGGATGAGCAGTTCTTC. This translates into CASSRVTGDEQFF.

Concerning this clonotype: Relative to the germline gene, one junction end is altered; a read error may explain this. The gene calls are TRBV7-2 and TRBJ1-5; D gene uncertain. The germline V gene encodes CDR1 SGHTA and CDR2 FQGNSA. This CDR3 is built from 13 residues. CDR3 protein: CASSLARNRPQHF. CDR3 nucleotides: TGTGCCAGCAGCTTAGCGAGGAATCGGCCCCAGCATTTT. Together with reference TRBV7-2 and TRBJ1-5, the CDR3 gives the full variable domain: GAGVSQSPSNKVTEKGKDVELRCDPISGHTALYWYRQSLGQGLEFLIYFQGNSAPDKSGLPSDRFSAERTGGSVSTLTIQRTQQEDSAVYLCASSLARNRPQHFGDGTRLSIL.

This clonotype showed up many times. This rearrangement joins TRBV12-3 or TRBV12-4 to TRBJ2-5, with 10 bases fitting TRBD1. CDR3 size: 16 residues. The V and J ends lost 0 bases and 3 bases, in that order; junction bases with no gene match: 4. CDR3 amino acids: CASSLALGTGEETQYF. CDR3 coding DNA: TGTGCCAGCAGTTTAGCCCTCGGGACAGGGGAAGAGACCCAGTACTTC.

This clonotype was found many times. The V and J genes are TRBV7-2 and TRBJ2-5; D is unclear. Germline V gives CDR1 SGHTA, CDR2 FQGNSA. This CDR3 comprises 14 residues. V was cut by 4 bases and J by 2 bases, with 11 bases left in between. The CDR3 bases are TGTGCCAGCAGCTCCTTCTCCAGTCAAGAGACCCAGTACTTC. Residues: CASSSFSSQETQYF. The whole variable domain, remainder taken from reference TRBV7-2 and TRBJ2-5, is GAGVSQSPSNKVTEKGKDVELRCDPISGHTALYWYRQSLGQGLEFLIYFQGNSAPDKSGLPSDRFSAERTGGSVSTLTIQRTQQEDSAVYLCASSSFSSQETQYFGPGTRLLVL.

The sample holds many counts of this clonotype. The J gene is TRBJ2-1, the V gene TRBV6-5; D is tentatively TRBD1 or TRBD2 (5 bases each). V was cut by 6 bases and J by 1 base, with 13 bases left in between. The CDR3 is 15 amino acids. Germline-derived CDR1 and CDR2 are MNHEY and SVGAGI. The CDR3 protein is CASSLRWGSYNEQFF. CDR3 bases: TGTGCCAGCAGCTTACGGTGGGGGTCCTACAATGAGCAGTTCTTC.

The V call is TRBV19, the J call TRBJ1-2; D ambiguous. The germline V and J ends were trimmed by 2 bases and 5 bases, with 9 bases remaining between them. This CDR3 is built from 13 residues. Per the germline V gene, CDR1 is LNHDA and CDR2 is SQIVND (reference sequence). The CDR3 nucleotides are TGTGCCAGTAGTATAAGGACGGTATATGGCTACACCTTC. Protein product: CASSIRTVYGYTF.

The gene calls are TRBV5-1 and TRBJ2-5; the D is unclear. Trimming removed 6 bases at V and 5 bases at J, with 14 bases between. The CDR3 is made up of 13 amino acids. Germline V gene sequence: CDR1 SGHRS, CDR2 YFSETQ. The CDR3 nucleotides read TGCGCCAGCACCTCCACGGCTGTTGAGACCCAGTACTTC. This encodes CASTSTAVETQYF.

This clonotype has a count of ten or more. The V call is TRBV7-2, the J call TRBJ2-5; 14 nucleotides agree with TRBD2. The germline gives CDR1 SGHTA, CDR2 FQGNSA. The J segment lost 3 bases and the V segment lost 5 bases, leaving 5 bases of the junction unmatched. The CDR3 contains 16 residues. The CDR3 DNA sequence: TGTGCCAGCAGCCGGACTAGCGGGGGGATGAAAGAGACCCAGTACTTC. It specifies CASSRTSGGMKETQYF.

The chain combines TRBV20-1 with TRBJ2-7; 8 nucleotides match TRBD1. The V segment lost 1 base and the J segment 3 bases; nucleotides outside the gene matches: 8. Germline V lookup: CDR1 DFQATT, CDR2 SNEGSKA (reference sequence). The CDR3 runs to 15 residues. CDR3 sequence reads: CSARGDRGHGYEQYF. CDR3 nucleotides: TGCAGTGCTAGAGGTGACAGGGGCCATGGCTACGAGCAGTACTTC.

About this clonotype itself: Possible read error: a much larger clone is one base away. The V gene is TRBV7-2, the J gene TRBJ2-6; a weak D match, TRBD2 (6 bases). Trimming removed 3 bases from V and 4 bases from J, with 10 bases in between. CDR3 size: 15 residues. Germline V gene data show CDR1 as SGHTA and CDR2 as FQGNSA. The CDR3 sequence: CASSFTGVGANVLTF. In DNA, the CDR3 is TGTGCCAGCAGCTTCACGGGGGTCGGGGCCAACGTCCTGACTTTC. Complete variable domain (other parts from reference TRBV7-2 and TRBJ2-6): GAGVSQSPSNKVTEKGKDVELRCDPISGHTALYWYRQSLGQGLEFLIYFQGNSAPDKSGLPSDRFSAERTGGSVSTLTIQRTQQEDSAVYLCASSFTGVGANVLTFGAGSRLTVL.

In its sample, this clonotype was seen many times. One end of the junction varies from germline; a read error may be responsible. This chain's CDR3 is CASSLDRVYEQYF. CDR3 DNA sequence: TGTGCCAGCAGCTTGGACAGGGTCTACGAGCAGTACTTC. This rearrangement joins TRBV5-1 to TRBJ2-7; 8 bases line up with TRBD1. There are 13 residues in the CDR3. Germline V CDR1 and CDR2: SGHRS, YFSETQ. The full variable domain, rest sourced from reference TRBV5-1 and TRBJ2-7, is KAGVTQTPRYLIKTRGQQVTLSCSPISGHRSVSWYQQTPGQGLQFLFEYFSETQRNKGNFPGRFSGRQFSNSRSEMNVSTLELGDSALYLCASSLDRVYEQYFGPGTRLTVT.

This sequence joins TRBV25-1 and TRBJ2-5; D is uncertain. Near its end, the DNA agrees better with TRBJ2-7, so the J call may be wrong. The CDR3 is 14 residues long. CDR1 MGHDK and CDR2 SYGVNS come from the germline V gene. CDR3 in amino acids: CASSEYRASYEQYF. CDR3 nucleotide sequence: TGTGCCAGCAGTGAATATAGAGCTAGTTACGAGCAGTACTTC.

This chain connects TRBV12-3 or TRBV12-4 to TRBJ2-7, with 9 positions matching TRBD1. The CDR3 is made up of 16 amino acids. The ends lost 6 bases at V and 3 bases at J; junction bases unmatched: 12. The CDR3 sequence is CASSRYPGTGSYEQYF. As DNA, the CDR3 is TGTGCCAGCAGCCGATATCCCGGGACAGGGAGCTACGAGCAGTACTTC.

This clonotype was found many times. The V gene is TRBV2, the J gene TRBJ2-5; D is ambiguous. The CDR3 spans 15 residues. V was pared by 1 base and J by 5 bases, with 14 bases between. Germline-derived CDR1 and CDR2 are SNHLY and FYNNEI. The chain's CDR3 is CASSEGHSAPETQYF. The CDR3 DNA reads as TGTGCCAGCAGTGAAGGTCACAGCGCCCCGGAGACCCAGTACTTC.

Turning to this clonotype: This may come from a read error, since a much larger clone is one base off. The J gene is TRBJ1-6, the V gene TRBV7-2; no reliable D call. The V gene's germline CDR1 is SGHTA and CDR2 FQGNSA. CDR3 length: 18 residues. V was shortened by 0 bases and J by 0 bases, with 12 bases between the two germline ends. Here the CDR3 reads CASSLALPSSSYNSPLHF. CDR3 bases: TGTGCCAGCAGCTTAGCGCTTCCAAGCAGCTCCTATAATTCACCCCTCCACTTT.

This clonotype has a handful of counts. The CDR3 DNA reads TGTGCCAGCAGCTGGACAGAGGACACTGAAGCTTTCTTT. Its translation: CASSWTEDTEAFF. The V gene is TRBV7-9, the J gene TRBJ1-1; weak D call: TRBD1 (6 bases). Germline-derived CDR1 and CDR2 are SEHNR and FQNEAQ (reference sequence). This CDR3 spans 13 amino acids. V lost 4 bases, J lost 3 bases, and 9 bases lay in between.

V is TRBV20-1 and J is TRBJ2-7; no clear D. There are 10 residues in the CDR3. Germline assignment: CDR1 DFQATT and CDR2 SNEGSKA (reference sequence). V lost 6 bases and J lost 7, with 10 bases in between. CDR3 DNA sequence: TGCAGTGCCAGCTTGGTTGAGCAGTACTTC. This sequence encodes CSASLVEQYF.

This clonotype has just a few counts. The chain links TRBV19 to TRBJ2-7; 11 bases are a match to TRBD2. V lost 8 bases, J lost 3 bases, and 6 bases stayed unmatched. Looked up from germline, CDR1 is LNHDA and CDR2 is SQIVND (reference sequence). The CDR3 consists of 14 residues. CDR3 nucleotide sequence: TGTGCCAGTCGTTCCGGGACTAGCGGCTACGAGCAGTACTTC. This translates into CASRSGTSGYEQYF. The full variable domain, completed using reference TRBV19 and TRBJ2-7, is DGGITQSPKYLFRKEGQNVTLSCEQNLNHDAMYWYRQDPGQGLRLIYYSQIVNDFQKGDIAEGYSVSREKKESFPLTVTSAQKNPTAFYLCASRSGTSGYEQYFGPGTRLTVT.

The chain joins TRBV7-2 to TRBJ2-3; tentatively, D is TRBD2 (5 bases). Germline V CDR1 and CDR2: SGHTA, FQGNSA. The V end lost 5 bases, the J end lost 14 bases, and 20 bases lay between the germline ends. The CDR3 extends over 13 amino acids. The CDR3 here is CASSVGDTGELYF. For the CDR3, the DNA is TGTGCCAGCAGCGTTGGTGACACCGGGGAGCTGTATTTT.

The chain couples TRBV2 to TRBJ1-2; no definite D call. Trimming removed 2 bases from V and 6 bases from J, with 13 bases in between. The CDR3 totals 14 residues. Per germline, CDR1 SNHLY and CDR2 FYNNEI. The CDR3 sequence: CASSEYIAYDGYTF. The CDR3 nucleotides are TGTGCCAGCAGTGAATACATTGCCTACGATGGCTACACCTTC.

This clonotype came up a few times. The rearrangement uses TRBV12-3 or TRBV12-4 and TRBJ2-1; either TRBD1 or TRBD2 may supply D (5 bases each). Trimming cost V 3 bases and J 6 bases, with 12 bases left between them. The CDR3 consists of 14 residues. CDR3 sequence reads: CASSFGASTNEQFF. In DNA, the CDR3 is TGTGCCAGCAGTTTCGGGGCTAGCACCAATGAGCAGTTCTTC.

This clonotype has a count of ten or more. CDR3 residues: CASSPSTGGIAKNIQYF. DNA for the CDR3: TGTGCCAGCAGCCCCTCTACAGGGGGTATAGCCAAAAACATTCAGTACTTC. The rearrangement joins TRBV6-2 or TRBV6-3 to TRBJ2-4, with 8 bases fitting TRBD1. Trimming at V came to 6 bases and at J to 0 bases, leaving 10 bases not matched to a gene. The germline CDR1 and CDR2 sequences are MNHEY and SVGEGT. There are 17 residues in the CDR3.

As concerns this clonotype: Just one base apart from a much larger clone, this may be a read error. CDR3 sequence: CASSHTSGAYNEQYF. CDR3 nucleotide sequence: TGCGCCAGCAGCCATACTAGCGGGGCGTACAATGAGCAGTACTTC. The chain is built from TRBV5-1 and TRBJ2-7; 10 nucleotides line up with TRBD2. The CDR3 length is 15 residues. V shed 4 bases, J shed 7 bases, and the junction held 11 bases outside the gene matches. Germline-derived CDR1 and CDR2 are SGHRS and YFSETQ. Based on the CDR3 plus reference TRBV5-1 and TRBJ2-7, the full variable domain is KAGVTQTPRYLIKTRGQQVTLSCSPISGHRSVSWYQQTPGQGLQFLFEYFSETQRNKGNFPGRFSGRQFSNSRSEMNVSTLELGDSALYLCASSHTSGAYNEQYFGPGTRLTVT.

The J gene is TRBJ1-2, the V gene TRBV3-1; no definite D call. V shed 0 bases and J shed 8 bases, with 10 bases lying between them. CDR3 length equals 13 residues. In germline, CDR1 is LGHDT, CDR2 YNNKEL (reference sequence). CDR3 nucleotide sequence: TGTGCCAGCAGCCAAGAATACGTAGGCGGCTACACCTTC. This sequence encodes CASSQEYVGGYTF.

This clonotype has just a few counts. The rearrangement joins TRBV4-2 to TRBJ2-5, with unresolved D. The length of the CDR3 is 14 residues. Germline V gene lookup returns CDR1 LGHNA and CDR2 YNFKEQ. The V end lost 1 base, the J end lost 2 bases, and 8 bases lay between the germline ends. The CDR3 loop is CASSQGLHQETQYF. CDR3 nucleotides: TGTGCCAGCAGCCAAGGGCTCCATCAAGAGACCCAGTACTTC.

The genes are TRBV6-5 and TRBJ1-1, with D possibly matching TRBD1 (5 bases). This CDR3 is 14 amino acids long. Trimming took 2 bases from V and 4 from J, leaving 11 bases between them. Germline lookup yields CDR1 MNHEY and CDR2 SVGAGI. CDR3 in amino acids: CASSYGGAATEAFF. CDR3 sequence (DNA): TGTGCCAGCAGTTACGGAGGGGCGGCCACTGAAGCTTTCTTT.

This clonotype was counted many times. This chain uses TRBV28 with TRBJ2-5; 7 bases align to TRBD1. Germline lookup yields CDR1 MDHEN and CDR2 SYDVKM. Losses at the gene ends were 5 bases for V and 5 bases for J; bases not matched to a gene: 11. The CDR3 is 15 amino acids. In DNA form, the CDR3 reads TGTGCCAGCAGTAAGTCCTTGGGACAGACTGAGACCCAGTACTTC. It codes for CASSKSLGQTETQYF.

The genes are TRBV4-3 and TRBJ1-5; D is unresolved. This CDR3 contains 13 residues. Germline CDR1 reads LGHNA; CDR2 reads YSLEER. V lost 1 base to trimming and J lost 9 bases, with 10 bases between them. CDR3 sequence: CASSQVYDGPQHF. The DNA of the CDR3 is TGCGCCAGCAGCCAAGTGTACGATGGGCCCCAGCATTTT.